These 9 T cell receptor beta chains share one sample of origin, sequenced in a study of blood T cells in healthy people across ages. Through a sample-barcoded 5' primer and a J-beta primer mix, a second PCR was run for roughly 6 to 11 cycles. In TCRdb, the 5' RACE reads were re-called with MiXCR into one record per CDR3 protein. Here the sample spans more than 1.4 million distinct CDR3 sequences, 42% being singletons. Specimen: blood. These receptors all stem from a woman in her late teens or twenties in good health.

This chain links TRBV12-3 or TRBV12-4 with TRBJ2-1; weak D call: TRBD1 (7 bases). Trimming took 4 bases from V and 4 from J, leaving 23 bases between them. The CDR3 loop spans 18 amino acids. CDR3 in DNA: TGTGCCAGCAGTTCACAGGGGTGGGGGGAACGGTCTTACAATGAGCAGTTCTTC. Translation gives CASSSQGWGERSYNEQFF.

Remarks on this clonotype: The germline gene is not matched at one end of the junction; a read error may be the cause. The rearrangement uses TRBV11-2 and TRBJ2-3, with no clear D. Germline assignment: CDR1 SGHAT and CDR2 FQNNGV. The CDR3 sequence is 16 residues long. The DNA for the CDR3 is TGTGCCAGCAGCACGACCCTCTCGAAGAGCACAGATACACAGTATTTT. Translation: CASSTTLSKSTDTQYF.

This clonotype was observed a few times. V and J are TRBV4-2 and TRBJ2-4, with D uncertain. V was clipped by 0 bases and J by 5 bases, with 11 bases between them. Germline CDR1 reads LGHNA; CDR2 reads YNFKEQ. This CDR3 is built from 15 residues. The CDR3 DNA sequence: TGTGCCAGCAGCCAAGAGCACGGACGGGAAAACATTCAGTACTTC. It codes for CASSQEHGRENIQYF.

V is TRBV7-6 and J is TRBJ1-1; D may be TRBD1 (5 bases). Trimming shortened V by 5 bases and J by 0 bases, and 13 bases separated the two germline ends. Germline CDR1 reads SGHVS; CDR2 reads FNYEAQ. The CDR3 has 15 residues. CDR3 in DNA: TGTGCCAGCAGCCGAGGGAGGGGAGTGAACACTGAAGCTTTCTTT. Translating it yields CASSRGRGVNTEAFF.

A note on this clonotype: Its ends do not fully match the called genes, so a read error is possible. The genes are TRBV7-9 and TRBJ2-7; D call uncertain. Germline CDR1 SEHNR, CDR2 FQNEAQ (reference sequence). This CDR3 has 14 residues. The CDR3 here is CANSFVAETYEQYF. Here the CDR3 DNA reads TGTGCCAACAGCTTCGTCGCGGAGACCTACGAGCAGTACTTC.

This clonotype has a handful of counts. The genes are TRBV12-3 or TRBV12-4 and TRBJ1-1, with D maybe TRBD1 (6 bases). Deletions cut 3 bases from V and 7 bases from J, with 9 bases between. This CDR3 region has 12 residues. CDR3 DNA sequence: TGTGCCAGCAGTTTGGAGGGGGGTGAAGCTTTCTTT. It is translated as CASSLEGGEAFF.

J is TRBJ2-7 and V is TRBV6-5; 15 bases line up with TRBD2. Trimming at V came to 1 base and at J to 5 bases, leaving 9 bases not matched to a gene. Germline V gene lookup returns CDR1 MNHEY and CDR2 SVGAGI. The CDR3 runs to 18 residues. DNA of the CDR3: TGTGCCAGCAGTTACTTTGGACTAGCGGGAGGGCCGGGGAACGAGCAGTACTTC. This sequence encodes CASSYFGLAGGPGNEQYF.

CDR3 coding DNA: TGTGCCAGCAGCCAAGGATTACTAGCGGGGGGGCCAGATACGCAGTATTTT. Translation: CASSQGLLAGGPDTQYF. The gene calls are TRBV14 and TRBJ2-3, with 13 bases fitting TRBD2. Germline V gene data show CDR1 as SGHDN and CDR2 as FVKESK. CDR3 length equals 17 residues. The V segment lost 1 base and the J segment 4 bases; nucleotides outside the gene matches: 5.

V gene TRBV15 combines with J gene TRBJ1-2; a possible D gene is TRBD1 (6 bases). The CDR3 contains 14 residues. Germline V gives CDR1 LNHNV, CDR2 YYDKDF (reference sequence). V was shortened by 8 bases and J by 4 bases, with 17 bases between the two germline ends. CDR3 amino acids: CATGVIGQIYGYTF. The DNA of the CDR3 is TGTGCCACCGGAGTTATAGGACAGATCTATGGCTACACCTTC.